Described below is a single T cell receptor beta chain sequence and its context. These data come from a study of radiation and T cells in renal cell carcinoma. TCRdb's copy holds only in-frame clones and misses some; the assay was immunoSEQ multiplex PCR. Of some 100,000 clones listed, 82% are singletons. V was cut by 2 bases and J by 5 bases, with 7 bases left in between. The CDR3 runs 12 residues. The germline CDR1 and CDR2 sequences are SGHDT and YYEEEE. As to time point: baseline pretreatment blood. Specified treatment: 15 Gy SBRT to primary tumor, nephrectomy 4 weeks later. The TCR was taken from a man in his sixties with renal cell carcinoma. The sample in question was blood, obtained from a patient whose treatment included radiotherapy and nephrectomy. The chain has TRBV5-6 and TRBJ2-5; D is unresolved. In DNA, the CDR3 is TGTGCCAGCAGCTTATTAGAGGAGACCCAGTACTTC. It is translated as CASSLLEETQYF.